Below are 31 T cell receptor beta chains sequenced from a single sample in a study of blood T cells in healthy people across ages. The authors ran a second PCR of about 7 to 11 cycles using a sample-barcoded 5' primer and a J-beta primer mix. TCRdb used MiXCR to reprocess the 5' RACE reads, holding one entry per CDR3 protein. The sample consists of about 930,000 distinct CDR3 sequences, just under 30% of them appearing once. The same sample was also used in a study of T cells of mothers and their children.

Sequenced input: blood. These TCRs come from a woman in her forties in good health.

In nucleotides, the CDR3 is TGTGCCAGCAGTTTACAGGCGTTGTCGTTCTTC. This sequence encodes CASSLQALSFF. The V gene is TRBV28, the J gene TRBJ2-1; D unclear. CDR3 length: 11 amino acids. Trimming cost V 2 bases and J 15 bases, with 11 bases left between them. CDR1 MDHEN and CDR2 SYDVKM come from the germline V gene.

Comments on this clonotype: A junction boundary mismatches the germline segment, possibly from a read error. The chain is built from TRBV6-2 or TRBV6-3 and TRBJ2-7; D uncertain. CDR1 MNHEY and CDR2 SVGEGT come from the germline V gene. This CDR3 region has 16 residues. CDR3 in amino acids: CASSLPIETVTYERYF. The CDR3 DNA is TGTGCCAGCAGTTTGCCGATCGAGACTGTTACCTACGAGCGGTACTTC.

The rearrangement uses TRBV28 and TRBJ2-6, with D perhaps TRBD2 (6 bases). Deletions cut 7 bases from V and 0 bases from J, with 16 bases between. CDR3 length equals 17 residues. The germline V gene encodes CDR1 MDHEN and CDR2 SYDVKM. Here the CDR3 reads CASTLGTLASGANVLTF. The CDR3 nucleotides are TGTGCCAGCACCCTTGGTACACTAGCCTCTGGGGCCAACGTCCTGACTTTC.

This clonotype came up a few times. CDR3 bases: TGTGCCAGTCAACCTAGCGGGGTCACAGATACGCAGTATTTT. Protein product: CASQPSGVTDTQYF. V usage is TRBV3-1 and J usage is TRBJ2-3; TRBD2 matches 9 bases. The CDR3 loop spans 14 amino acids. Germline V gene data show CDR1 as LGHDT and CDR2 as YNNKEL (reference sequence). V dropped 9 bases and J dropped 2; count of bases not matched to a gene: 6.

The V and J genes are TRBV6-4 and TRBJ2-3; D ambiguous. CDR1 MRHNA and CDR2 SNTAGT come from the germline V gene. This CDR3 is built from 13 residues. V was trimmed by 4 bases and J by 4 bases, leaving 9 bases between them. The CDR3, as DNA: TGTGCCAGCAGTGTAGGTGAGGCAGATACGCAGTATTTT. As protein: CASSVGEADTQYF.

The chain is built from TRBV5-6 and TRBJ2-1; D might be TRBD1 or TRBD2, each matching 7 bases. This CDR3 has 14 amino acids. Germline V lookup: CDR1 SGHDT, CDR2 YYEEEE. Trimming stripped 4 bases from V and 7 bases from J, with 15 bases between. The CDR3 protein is CASSDGRGGNEQFF. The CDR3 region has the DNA TGTGCCAGCAGCGACGGCAGGGGGGGGAATGAGCAGTTCTTC.

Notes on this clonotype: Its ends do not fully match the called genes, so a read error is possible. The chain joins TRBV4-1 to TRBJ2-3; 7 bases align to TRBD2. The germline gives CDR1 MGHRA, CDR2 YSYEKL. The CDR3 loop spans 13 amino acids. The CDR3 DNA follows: TGCGCCAGCAGCCAAGATGGGGGGGATATGCAGTATTTT. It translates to CASSQDGGDMQYF.

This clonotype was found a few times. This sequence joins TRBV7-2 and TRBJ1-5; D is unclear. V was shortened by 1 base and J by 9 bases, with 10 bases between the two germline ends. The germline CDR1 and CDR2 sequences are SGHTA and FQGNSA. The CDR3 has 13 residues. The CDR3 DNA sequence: TGTGCCAGCAGCTTAGGGACGGGAGGGCCCCAGCATTTT. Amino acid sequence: CASSLGTGGPQHF.

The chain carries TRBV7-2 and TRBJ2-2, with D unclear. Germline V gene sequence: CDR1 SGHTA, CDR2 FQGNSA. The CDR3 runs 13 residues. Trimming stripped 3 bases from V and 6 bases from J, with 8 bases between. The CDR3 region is CASSFPPPGELFF. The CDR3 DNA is TGTGCCAGCAGCTTCCCCCCTCCCGGGGAGCTGTTTTTT.

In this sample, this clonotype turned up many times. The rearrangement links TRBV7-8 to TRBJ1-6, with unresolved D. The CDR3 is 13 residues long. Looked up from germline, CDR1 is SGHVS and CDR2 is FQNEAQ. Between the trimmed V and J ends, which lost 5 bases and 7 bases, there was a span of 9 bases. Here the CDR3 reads CASSLAANSPLHF. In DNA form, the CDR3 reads TGTGCCAGCAGCCTGGCGGCCAATTCACCCCTCCACTTT.

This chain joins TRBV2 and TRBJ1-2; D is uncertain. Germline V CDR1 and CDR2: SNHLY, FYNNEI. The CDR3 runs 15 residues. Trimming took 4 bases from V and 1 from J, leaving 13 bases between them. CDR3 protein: CASSAQDLINYGYTF. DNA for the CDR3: TGTGCCAGCAGTGCGCAGGACCTGATTAACTATGGCTACACCTTC.

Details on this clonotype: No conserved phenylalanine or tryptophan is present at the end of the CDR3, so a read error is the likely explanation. The CDR3 here is CASSQGQEKETQYV. CDR3 nucleotides: TGTGCTAGCAGCCAGGGACAGGAGAAAGAGACCCAGTACGTC. The genes are TRBV7-7 and TRBJ2-5, with 8 nucleotides matching TRBD1. Germline CDR1 is SSHAT and CDR2 is FNYEAQ (reference sequence). This CDR3 has 14 residues.

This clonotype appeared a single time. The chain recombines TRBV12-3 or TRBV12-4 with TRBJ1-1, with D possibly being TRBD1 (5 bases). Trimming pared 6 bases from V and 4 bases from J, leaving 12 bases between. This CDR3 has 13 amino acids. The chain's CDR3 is CASRRAGRTEAFF. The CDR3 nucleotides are TGTGCCAGCAGGAGGGCAGGGCGCACTGAAGCTTTCTTT.

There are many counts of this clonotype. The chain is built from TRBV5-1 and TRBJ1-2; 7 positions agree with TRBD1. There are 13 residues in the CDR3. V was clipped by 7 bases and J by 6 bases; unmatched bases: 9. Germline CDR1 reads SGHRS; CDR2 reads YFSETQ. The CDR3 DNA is TGCGCCAGCCAGGGACAGATTCTTGATGGCTACACCTTC. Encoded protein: CASQGQILDGYTF.

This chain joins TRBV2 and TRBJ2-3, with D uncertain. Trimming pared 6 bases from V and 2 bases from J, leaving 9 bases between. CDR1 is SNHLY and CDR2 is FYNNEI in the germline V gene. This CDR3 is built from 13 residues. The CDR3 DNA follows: TGTGCCAGCAGCGGACGGTACACAGATACGCAGTATTTT. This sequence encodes CASSGRYTDTQYF.

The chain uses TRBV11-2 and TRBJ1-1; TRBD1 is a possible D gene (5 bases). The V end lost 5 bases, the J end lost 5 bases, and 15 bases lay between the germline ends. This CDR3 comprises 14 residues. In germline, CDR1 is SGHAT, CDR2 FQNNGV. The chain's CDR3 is CASSLNEGFTEAFF. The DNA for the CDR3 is TGTGCCAGCAGCCTAAACGAGGGGTTTACTGAAGCTTTCTTT.

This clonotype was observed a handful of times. CDR3 sequence (DNA): TGTGCCAGCAGTTACATGTCAGGGAGGCCCCAGCATTTT. Translating gives CASSYMSGRPQHF. The J gene is TRBJ1-5, the V gene TRBV6-5; weak D call: TRBD1 (5 bases). In germline, CDR1 is MNHEY, CDR2 SVGAGI. The CDR3 has 13 residues. Trimming removed 2 bases from V and 9 bases from J, with 11 bases in between.

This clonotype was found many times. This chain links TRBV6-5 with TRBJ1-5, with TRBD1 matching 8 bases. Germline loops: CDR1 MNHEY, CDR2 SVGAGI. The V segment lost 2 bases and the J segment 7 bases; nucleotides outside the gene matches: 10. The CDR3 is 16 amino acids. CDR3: CASSYAGQGKKQPQHF. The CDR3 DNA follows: TGTGCCAGCAGTTACGCCGGACAGGGTAAGAAACAGCCCCAGCATTTT.

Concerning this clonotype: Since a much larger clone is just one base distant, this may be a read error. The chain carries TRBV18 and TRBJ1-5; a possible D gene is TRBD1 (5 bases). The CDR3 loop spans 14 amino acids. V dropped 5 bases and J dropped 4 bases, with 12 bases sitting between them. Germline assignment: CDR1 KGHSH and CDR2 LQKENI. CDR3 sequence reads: CASSIGARNQPQHF. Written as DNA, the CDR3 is TGTGCCAGCTCAATAGGGGCTCGGAATCAGCCCCAGCATTTT.

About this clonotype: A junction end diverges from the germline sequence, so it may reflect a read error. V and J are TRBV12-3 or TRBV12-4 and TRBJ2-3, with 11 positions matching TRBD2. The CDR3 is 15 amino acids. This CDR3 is CAGSLSGGAADTQYF. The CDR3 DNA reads TGTGCCGGCAGCCTTAGCGGGGGGGCCGCAGATACGCAGTATTTT.

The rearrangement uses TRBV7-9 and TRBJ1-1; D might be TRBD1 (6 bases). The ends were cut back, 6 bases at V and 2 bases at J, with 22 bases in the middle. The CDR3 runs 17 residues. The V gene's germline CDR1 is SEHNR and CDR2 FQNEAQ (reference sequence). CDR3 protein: CASSFSRGAGGNTEAFF. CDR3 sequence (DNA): TGTGCCAGCAGTTTTAGTCGGGGGGCCGGGGGAAACACTGAAGCTTTCTTT. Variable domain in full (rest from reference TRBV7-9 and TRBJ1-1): DTGVSQNPRHKITKRGQNVTFRCDPISEHNRLYWYRQTLGQGPEFLTYFQNEAQLEKSRLLSDRFSAERPKGSFSTLEIQRTEQGDSAMYLCASSFSRGAGGNTEAFFGQGTRLTVV.

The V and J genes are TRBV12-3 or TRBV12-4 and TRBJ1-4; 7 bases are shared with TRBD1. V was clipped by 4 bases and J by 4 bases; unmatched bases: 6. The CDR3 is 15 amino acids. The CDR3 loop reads CASSSGTAFNEKLFF. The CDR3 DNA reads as TGTGCCAGCAGTTCAGGGACAGCCTTTAATGAAAAACTGTTTTTT.

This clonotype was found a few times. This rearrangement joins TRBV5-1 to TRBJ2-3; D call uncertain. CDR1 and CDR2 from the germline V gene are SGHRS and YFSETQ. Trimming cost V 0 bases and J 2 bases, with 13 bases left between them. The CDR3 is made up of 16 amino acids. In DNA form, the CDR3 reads TGCGCCAGCAGCTTGGGGGATGCCATCCCCACAGATACGCAGTATTTT. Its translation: CASSLGDAIPTDTQYF.

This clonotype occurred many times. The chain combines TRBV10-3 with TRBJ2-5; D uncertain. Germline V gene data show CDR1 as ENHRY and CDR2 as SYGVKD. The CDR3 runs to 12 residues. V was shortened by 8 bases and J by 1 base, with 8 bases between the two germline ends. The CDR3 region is CAIGPSQETQYF. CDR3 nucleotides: TGTGCCATCGGCCCTTCCCAAGAGACCCAGTACTTC.

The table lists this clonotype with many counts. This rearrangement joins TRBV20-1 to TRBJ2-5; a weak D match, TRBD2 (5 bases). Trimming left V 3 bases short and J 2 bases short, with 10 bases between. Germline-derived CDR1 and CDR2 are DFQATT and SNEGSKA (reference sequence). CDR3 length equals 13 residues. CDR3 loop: CSARVWEQETQYF. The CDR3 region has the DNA TGCAGTGCTAGGGTTTGGGAGCAAGAGACCCAGTACTTC.

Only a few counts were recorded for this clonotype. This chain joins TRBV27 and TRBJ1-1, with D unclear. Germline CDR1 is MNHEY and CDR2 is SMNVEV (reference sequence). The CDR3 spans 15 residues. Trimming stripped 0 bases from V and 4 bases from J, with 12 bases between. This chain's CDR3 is CASSLSVGKPTEAFF. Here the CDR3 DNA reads TGTGCCAGCAGTTTATCGGTAGGGAAGCCCACTGAAGCTTTCTTT.

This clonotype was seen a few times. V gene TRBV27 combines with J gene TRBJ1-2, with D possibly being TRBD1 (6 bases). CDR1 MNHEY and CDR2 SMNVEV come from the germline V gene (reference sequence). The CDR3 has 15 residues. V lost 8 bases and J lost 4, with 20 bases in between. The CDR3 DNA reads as TGTGCCAGCCGCACGATCCGGACGGACAGCTATGGCTACACCTTC. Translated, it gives CASRTIRTDSYGYTF.

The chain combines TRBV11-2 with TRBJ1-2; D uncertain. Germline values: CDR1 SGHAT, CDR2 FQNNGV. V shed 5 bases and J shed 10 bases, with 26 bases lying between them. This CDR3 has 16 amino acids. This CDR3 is CASSASGVRPPVVYTF. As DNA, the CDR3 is TGTGCCAGCAGCGCCTCAGGAGTCCGCCCCCCGGTTGTCTACACCTTC.

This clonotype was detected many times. CDR3 in amino acids: CASSPVSGGVYNEQFF. CDR3 sequence (DNA): TGTGCCAGCAGCCCTGTAAGCGGGGGGGTTTACAATGAGCAGTTCTTC. V and J are TRBV7-3 and TRBJ2-1; TRBD2 matches 10 bases. CDR1 SGHTA and CDR2 FQGTGA come from the germline V gene. This CDR3 comprises 16 residues. Losses at the gene ends were 5 bases for V and 4 bases for J; bases not matched to a gene: 8.

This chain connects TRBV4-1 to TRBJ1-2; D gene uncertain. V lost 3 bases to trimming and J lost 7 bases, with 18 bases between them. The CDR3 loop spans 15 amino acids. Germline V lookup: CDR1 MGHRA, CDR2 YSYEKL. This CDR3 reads CASSQPTHSPPGYTF. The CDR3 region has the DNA TGCGCCAGCAGCCAGCCAACCCACAGTCCCCCTGGCTACACCTTC.

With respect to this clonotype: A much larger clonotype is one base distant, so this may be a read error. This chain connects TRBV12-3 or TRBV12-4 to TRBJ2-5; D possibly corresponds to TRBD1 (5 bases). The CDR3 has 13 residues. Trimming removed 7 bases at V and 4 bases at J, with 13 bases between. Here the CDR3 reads CASKRQMAETQYF. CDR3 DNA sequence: TGTGCCAGCAAGAGACAGATGGCAGAGACCCAGTACTTC.